A selection of T cell receptor beta chains follows, all from one sample in a study of TIL therapy for anti-PD-1-resistant metastatic lung cancer. The protocol was immunoSEQ multiplex PCR, while the TCRdb copy is restricted to in-frame clones and leaves out a portion. Here the sample spans some 50,000 clones, approximately 79% being singletons. The starting material was blood, obtained at baseline. These receptors all stem from a man between 65 and 85 years old with non-small cell lung cancer. Both conserved end residues are part of each CDR3. Fields, in order: V gene, J gene, CDR3 length, D gene, clone size, CDR3 protein, CDR3 DNA. A D gene is named only where the DNA matches it firmly. A row's size may be missing; if present it is once, few, many or a size class.

TRBV12-1	TRBJ2-7	15	NA	NA	CASSSGLAGTYEQYF	TGTGCCAGCAGCTCTGGACTAGCGGGGACCTACGAGCAGTACTTC
TRBV7-7	TRBJ2-1	15	TRBD2	NA	CASSPGTSGKNEQFF	TGTGCTAGCAGCCCCGGGACTAGCGGGAAAAATGAGCAGTTCTTC
TRBV5-1	TRBJ2-2	15	TRBD1	NA	CASSPGQGNTGELFF	TGCGCCAGCAGCCCGGGACAGGGGAACACCGGGGAGCTGTTTTTT
TRBV14	TRBJ1-6	19	NA	NA	CASSPPRTVRVPYNSPLHF	TGTGCCAGCAGCCCACCCCGGACAGTAAGGGTCCCCTATAATTCACCCCTCCACTTT
TRBV19	TRBJ2-4	15	TRBD1	NA	CASSTPGTGINIQYF	TGTGCCAGTAGTACTCCCGGGACAGGGATAAACATTCAGTACTTC
TRBV14	TRBJ2-2	16	NA	once	CASSQGRFANTGELFF	TGTGCCAGCAGCCAGGGAAGATTCGCGAACACCGGGGAGCTGTTTTTT
TRBV7-9	TRBJ2-7	14	NA	few	CASSPPKVGPEQYF	TGTGCCAGCAGCCCCCCAAAGGTAGGGCCGGAGCAGTACTTC
TRBV4-2	TRBJ2-3	16	TRBD1	NA	CASSQGDRGRTDTQYF	TGTGCCAGCAGCCAGGGGGACAGGGGGCGAACAGATACGCAGTATTTT
TRBV5-1	TRBJ2-7	13	TRBD1	NA	CASSLQGTYEQYF	TGCGCCAGCAGCTTACAGGGGACCTACGAGCAGTACTTC
TRBV21-1	TRBJ2-7	17	NA	NA	CASSLLAGGERPYEQYF	TGTGCCAGCTCCCTCCTCGCGGGGGGGGAGAGGCCCTACGAGCAGTACTTC
TRBV9	TRBJ2-1	15	NA	once	CASSVASQSYNEQFF	TGTGCCAGCAGCGTAGCTAGTCAAAGCTACAATGAGCAGTTCTTC
TRBV2	TRBJ2-7	15	TRBD2	few	CASRVGLAYSYEQYF	TGTGCCAGCAGGGTGGGACTAGCGTACTCCTACGAGCAGTACTTC
TRBV7-2	TRBJ2-2	15	NA	NA	CASSLASGNTGELFF	TGTGCCAGCAGCTTAGCTAGCGGGAACACCGGGGAGCTGTTTTTT
TRBV4-3	TRBJ1-5	16	NA	NA	CASSQAAGHGNQPQHF	TGCGCCAGCAGCCAAGCAGCTGGACATGGGAATCAGCCCCAGCATTTT
TRBV29-1	TRBJ2-7	13	NA	NA	CSVGSLYLGEQYF	TGCAGCGTTGGGTCTCTCTACTTGGGAGAGCAGTACTTC
TRBV7-2	TRBJ1-6	15	TRBD1	NA	CASSLGQGDNSPLHF	TGTGCCAGCAGCTTAGGACAGGGGGATAATTCACCCCTCCACTTT
TRBV5-4	TRBJ1-1	17	NA	NA	CASSLADPWGMNTEAFF	TGTGCCAGCAGCTTGGCGGACCCCTGGGGCATGAACACTGAAGCTTTCTTT
TRBV2	TRBJ1-3	14	NA	NA	CASRGSVSGNTIYF	TGTGCCAGCAGAGGCAGCGTCTCTGGAAACACCATATATTTT
TRBV5-8	TRBJ1-2	15	NA	NA	CASSLLAGKIDGYTF	TGTGCCAGCAGCTTGTTAGCAGGTAAAATAGATGGCTACACCTTC
TRBV30	TRBJ1-5	15	NA	NA	CAWSVRRHSNQPQHF	TGTGCCTGGAGTGTACGGCGACATAGCAATCAGCCCCAGCATTTT
TRBV21-1	TRBJ2-3	16	NA	NA	CASSHRQGLRTDTQYF	TGTGCCAGCAGCCACCGACAGGGACTTCGCACAGATACGCAGTATTTT
TRBV11-3	TRBJ2-2	18	TRBD1	NA	CASSDPRQGPANTGELFF	TGTGCCAGCAGCGATCCCCGACAGGGCCCCGCGAACACCGGGGAGCTGTTTTTT
TRBV11-2	TRBJ1-1	15	TRBD1	NA	CASSLVRTGAELAFF	TGTGCCAGCAGCTTAGTCCGGACAGGGGCAGAATTAGCTTTCTTT
TRBV5-4	TRBJ2-2	16	TRBD1	NA	CASSPGPTGATGELFF	TGTGCCAGCAGCCCTGGCCCGACAGGGGCCACCGGGGAGCTGTTTTTT
TRBV9	TRBJ2-4	14	NA	NA	CASSVGTGKNIQYF	TGTGCCAGCAGCGTGGGTACGGGGAAAAACATTCAGTACTTC
TRBV28	TRBJ1-5	17	TRBD1	NA	CASTSDRGSYSNQPQHF	TGTGCCAGTACTTCCGACAGGGGATCCTATAGCAATCAGCCCCAGCATTTT
TRBV5-6	TRBJ1-2	13	NA	NA	CASTIVQGDGYTF	TGTGCCAGCACCATAGTACAAGGGGATGGCTACACCTTC
TRBV4-2	TRBJ1-6	16	TRBD1	NA	CASSRTGNGANSPLHF	TGTGCCAGCAGCCGGACAGGGAATGGGGCTAATTCACCCCTCCACTTT
TRBV19	TRBJ1-2	13	TRBD1	NA	CASTVDRDYGYTF	TGTGCCAGTACCGTGGACAGGGACTATGGCTACACCTTC
TRBV30	TRBJ1-3	16	TRBD1	NA	CAWAPNQGGAGNTIYF	TGTGCCTGGGCGCCTAATCAGGGGGGTGCTGGAAACACCATATATTTT
TRBV19	TRBJ1-1	15	NA	NA	CASSVTGNADTEAFF	TGTGCCAGTAGTGTTACAGGGAACGCGGACACTGAAGCTTTCTTT
TRBV29-1	TRBJ2-5	13	NA	NA	CSVDSGSSQTQYF	TGCAGCGTTGATTCAGGCTCCAGTCAGACCCAGTACTTC
TRBV5-1	TRBJ1-4	15	TRBD1	NA	CASRGQGATNEKLFF	TGCGCCAGCAGGGGACAGGGGGCCACTAATGAAAAACTGTTTTTT
TRBV14	TRBJ2-1	11	NA	NA	CASSQGREVFF	TGTGCCAGCAGCCAAGGACGGGAAGTCTTCTTC
TRBV19	TRBJ2-3	20	TRBD2	NA	CASSIGLSGLAGEAADTQYF	TGTGCCAGTAGTATAGGTCTCTCCGGACTAGCGGGAGAAGCGGCAGATACGCAGTATTTT
TRBV27	TRBJ2-5	16	TRBD2	NA	CASSSPSGTSGRTQYF	TGTGCCAGCAGTTCCCCGAGCGGGACTAGCGGGAGGACCCAGTACTTC
TRBV28	TRBJ1-6	15	TRBD1	NA	CASSPLGQGDSPLHF	TGTGCCAGCAGTCCACTGGGACAGGGGGATTCACCCCTCCACTTT
TRBV19	TRBJ2-1	14	NA	NA	CASSTPGRHNEQFF	TGTGCCAGTAGTACCCCGGGCCGACACAATGAGCAGTTCTTC
TRBV29-1	TRBJ1-2	12	NA	NA	CSVEVSLLGYTF	TGCAGCGTTGAAGTGTCACTTCTTGGCTACACCTTC
TRBV5-1	TRBJ2-5	14	TRBD2	NA	CASSLEREGETQYF	TGCGCCAGCAGCTTAGAGCGGGAGGGGGAGACCCAGTACTTC
TRBV15	TRBJ2-7	13	NA	NA	CATSRDPEGEQYF	TGTGCCACCAGCAGAGATCCCGAGGGCGAGCAGTACTTC
TRBV7-9	TRBJ2-3	15	NA	NA	CASSPDTTGLDTQYF	TGTGCCAGCAGTCCGGACACCACTGGACTAGATACGCAGTATTTT
TRBV6-5	TRBJ2-7	11	NA	NA	CASITPYEQYF	TGTGCCAGCATTACTCCCTACGAGCAGTACTTC
TRBV6-5	TRBJ1-1	15	TRBD1	NA	CASRQGQGQNTEAFF	TGTGCCAGCAGACAGGGACAGGGGCAAAACACTGAAGCTTTCTTT
TRBV20-1	TRBJ2-7	11	NA	NA	CSAAYKNEQYF	TGCAGTGCTGCCTATAAAAACGAGCAGTACTTC
TRBV18	TRBJ2-3	15	TRBD2	NA	CASSLTSGRTDTQYF	TGTGCCAGCTCACTGACTAGCGGGAGAACAGATACGCAGTATTTT
TRBV5-1	TRBJ2-3	14	NA	NA	CASSYSTYSDTQYF	TGCGCCAGCAGCTATTCGACATACTCAGATACGCAGTATTTT
TRBV19	TRBJ1-3	14	TRBD1	few	CASSPQGDGNTIYF	TGTGCCAGTAGTCCTCAGGGGGACGGAAACACCATATATTTT
TRBV5-1	TRBJ2-5	16	TRBD2	NA	CASSQTSGSLRETQYF	TGCGCCAGCAGCCAGACTAGCGGGAGCCTCAGAGAGACCCAGTACTTC
TRBV11-3	TRBJ2-2	18	TRBD2	NA	CASSTAGLAESVTGELFF	TGTGCCAGCAGCACTGCCGGGCTAGCGGAGAGTGTGACCGGGGAGCTGTTTTTT
TRBV14	TRBJ2-7	16	NA	NA	CASSQVGLSRRDEQYF	TGTGCCAGCAGCCAAGTAGGTCTATCGAGGAGGGACGAGCAGTACTTC
TRBV11-2	TRBJ1-1	16	NA	NA	CASSLRRSGWDTEAFF	TGTGCCAGCAGCTTACGTAGGTCGGGGTGGGACACTGAAGCTTTCTTT
TRBV19	TRBJ1-5	15	NA	NA	CASIPGTTSNQPQHF	TGTGCCAGTATCCCCGGGACAACTAGCAATCAGCCCCAGCATTTT